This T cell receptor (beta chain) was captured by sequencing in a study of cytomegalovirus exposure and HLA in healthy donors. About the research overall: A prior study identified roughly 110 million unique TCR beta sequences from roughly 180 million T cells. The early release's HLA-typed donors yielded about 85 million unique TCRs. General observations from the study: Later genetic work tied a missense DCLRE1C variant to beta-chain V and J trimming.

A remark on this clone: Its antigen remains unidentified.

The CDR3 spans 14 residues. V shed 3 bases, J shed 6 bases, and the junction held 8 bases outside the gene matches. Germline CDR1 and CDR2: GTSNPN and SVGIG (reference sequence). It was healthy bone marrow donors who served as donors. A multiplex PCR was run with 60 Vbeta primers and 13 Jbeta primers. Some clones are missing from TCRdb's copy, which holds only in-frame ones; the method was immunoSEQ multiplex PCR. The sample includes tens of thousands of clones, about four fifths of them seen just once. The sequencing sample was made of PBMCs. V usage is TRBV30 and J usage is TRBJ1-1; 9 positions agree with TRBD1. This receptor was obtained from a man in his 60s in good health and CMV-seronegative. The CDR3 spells CAWSRGQGFPEAFF. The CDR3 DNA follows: TGTGCCTGGAGCCGGGGACAGGGTTTCCCTGAAGCTTTCTTT. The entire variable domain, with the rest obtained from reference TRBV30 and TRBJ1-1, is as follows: SQTIHQWPATLVQPVGSPLSLECTVEGTSNPNLYWYRQAAGRGLQLLFYSVGIGQISSEVPQNLSASRPQDRQFILSSKKLLLSDSGFYLCAWSRGQGFPEAFFGQGTRLTVV.